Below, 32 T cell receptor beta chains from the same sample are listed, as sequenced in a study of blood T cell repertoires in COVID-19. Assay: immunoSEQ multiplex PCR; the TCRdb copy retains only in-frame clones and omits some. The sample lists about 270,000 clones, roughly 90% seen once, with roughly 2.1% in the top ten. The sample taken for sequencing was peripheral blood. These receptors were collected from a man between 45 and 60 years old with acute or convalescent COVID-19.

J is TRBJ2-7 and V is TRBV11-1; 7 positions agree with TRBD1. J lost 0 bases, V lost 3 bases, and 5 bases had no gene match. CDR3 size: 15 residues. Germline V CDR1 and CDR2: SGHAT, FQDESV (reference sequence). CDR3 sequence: CASSFGRGSSYEQYF. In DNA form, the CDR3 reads TGTGCCAGCAGCTTCGGCAGGGGGAGCTCCTACGAGCAGTACTTC. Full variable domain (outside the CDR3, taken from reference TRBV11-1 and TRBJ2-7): EAEVAQSPRYKITEKSQAVAFWCDPISGHATLYWYRQILGQGPELLVQFQDESVVDDSQLPKDRFSAERLKGVDSTLKIQPAELGDSAMYLCASSFGRGSSYEQYFGPGTRLTVT.

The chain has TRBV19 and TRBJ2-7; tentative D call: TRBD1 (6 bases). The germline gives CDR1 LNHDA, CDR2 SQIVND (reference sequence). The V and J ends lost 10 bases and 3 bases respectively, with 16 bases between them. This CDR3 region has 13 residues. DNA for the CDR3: TGTGCCACCTCCGGGACATCGGGCTACGAGCAGTACTTC. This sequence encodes CATSGTSGYEQYF.

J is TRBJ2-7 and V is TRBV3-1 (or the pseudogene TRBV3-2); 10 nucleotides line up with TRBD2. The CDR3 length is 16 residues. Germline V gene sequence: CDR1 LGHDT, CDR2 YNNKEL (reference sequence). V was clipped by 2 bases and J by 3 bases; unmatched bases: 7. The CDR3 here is CASSQIVASGGYEQYF. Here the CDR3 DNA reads TGTGCCAGCAGCCAAATCGTCGCTAGCGGGGGCTACGAGCAGTACTTC.

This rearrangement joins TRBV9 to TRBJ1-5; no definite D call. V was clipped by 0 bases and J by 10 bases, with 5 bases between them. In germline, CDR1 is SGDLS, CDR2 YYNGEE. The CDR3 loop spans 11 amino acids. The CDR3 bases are TGTGCCAGCAGCGTAGCCCGTCCCCAGCATTTT. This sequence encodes CASSVARPQHF.

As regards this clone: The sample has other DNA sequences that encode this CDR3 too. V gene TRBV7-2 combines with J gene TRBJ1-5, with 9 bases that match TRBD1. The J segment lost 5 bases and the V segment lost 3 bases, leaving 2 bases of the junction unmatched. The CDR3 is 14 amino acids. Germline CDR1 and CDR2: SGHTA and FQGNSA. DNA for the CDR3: TGTGCCAGCAGCTTGCGACAGGGGGATCAGCCCCAGCATTTT. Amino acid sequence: CASSLRQGDQPQHF.

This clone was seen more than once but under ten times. The CDR3 here is CAWEGQGDSPLHF. The DNA of the CDR3 is TGTGCCTGGGAAGGACAGGGCGATTCACCCCTCCACTTT. The chain is built from TRBV30 and TRBJ1-6, with TRBD1 matching over 8 bases. This CDR3 is 13 amino acids long. The junction had 5 bases not matched to a gene; V was cut back by 5 bases and J by 8 bases. Germline CDR1 is GTSNPN and CDR2 is SVGIG (reference sequence).

The CDR3 here is CASSQLDRATEAFF. The CDR3 DNA reads as TGTGCCAGCAGCCAATTGGACAGGGCTACTGAAGCTTTCTTT. The chain carries TRBV3-1 (or the pseudogene TRBV3-2) and TRBJ1-1, with TRBD1 matching over 8 bases. Trimming removed 2 bases from V and 5 bases from J; junction bases left unmatched: 4. CDR1 and CDR2 from the germline V gene are LGHDT and YNNKEL (reference sequence). The CDR3 contains 14 residues.

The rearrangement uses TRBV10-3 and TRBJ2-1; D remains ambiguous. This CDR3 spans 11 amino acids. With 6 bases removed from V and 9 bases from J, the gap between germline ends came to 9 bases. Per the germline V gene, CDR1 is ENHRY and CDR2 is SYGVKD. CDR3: CAIRAGGEQFF. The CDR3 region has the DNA TGTGCCATCAGGGCAGGTGGTGAGCAGTTCTTC.

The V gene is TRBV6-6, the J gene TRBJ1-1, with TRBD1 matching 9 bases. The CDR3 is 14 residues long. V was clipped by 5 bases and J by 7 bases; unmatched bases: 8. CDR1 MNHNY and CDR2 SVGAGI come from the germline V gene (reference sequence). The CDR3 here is CASSGQGTLYEAFF. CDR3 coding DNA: TGTGCCAGCAGTGGACAGGGGACTCTCTATGAAGCTTTCTTT.

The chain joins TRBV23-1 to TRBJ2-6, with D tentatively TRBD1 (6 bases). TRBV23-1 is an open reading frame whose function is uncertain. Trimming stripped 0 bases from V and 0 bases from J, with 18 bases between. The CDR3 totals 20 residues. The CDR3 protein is CASSQSGPRTALSGANVLTF. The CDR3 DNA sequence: TGCGCCAGCAGTCAATCGGGCCCTCGGACAGCCCTCTCTGGGGCCAACGTCCTGACTTTC.

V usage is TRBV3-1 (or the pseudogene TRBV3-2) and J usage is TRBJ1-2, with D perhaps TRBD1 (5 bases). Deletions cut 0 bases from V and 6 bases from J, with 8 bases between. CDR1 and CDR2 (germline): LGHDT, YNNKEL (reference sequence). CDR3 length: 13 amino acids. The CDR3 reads CASSQETGHGYTF. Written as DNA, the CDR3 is TGTGCCAGCAGCCAAGAAACAGGCCATGGCTACACCTTC.

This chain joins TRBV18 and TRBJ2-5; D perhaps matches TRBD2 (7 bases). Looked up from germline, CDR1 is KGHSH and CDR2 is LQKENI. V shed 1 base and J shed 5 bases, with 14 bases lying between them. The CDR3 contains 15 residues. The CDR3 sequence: CASSPRGGPVETQYF. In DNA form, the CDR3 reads TGTGCCAGCTCACCACGGGGGGGGCCGGTCGAGACCCAGTACTTC.

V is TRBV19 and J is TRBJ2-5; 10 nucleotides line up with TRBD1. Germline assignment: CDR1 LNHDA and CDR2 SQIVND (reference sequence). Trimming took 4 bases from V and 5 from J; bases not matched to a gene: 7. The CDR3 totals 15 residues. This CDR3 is CASSRDGTGEETQYF. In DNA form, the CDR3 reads TGTGCCAGTAGTAGGGACGGGACAGGGGAGGAGACCCAGTACTTC.

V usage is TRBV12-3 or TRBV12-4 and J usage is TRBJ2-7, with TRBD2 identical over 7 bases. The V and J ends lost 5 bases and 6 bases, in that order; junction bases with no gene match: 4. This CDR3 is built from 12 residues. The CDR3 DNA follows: TGTGCCAGCAGTGGGGGGAGGGGCGAGCAGTACTTC. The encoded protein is CASSGGRGEQYF.

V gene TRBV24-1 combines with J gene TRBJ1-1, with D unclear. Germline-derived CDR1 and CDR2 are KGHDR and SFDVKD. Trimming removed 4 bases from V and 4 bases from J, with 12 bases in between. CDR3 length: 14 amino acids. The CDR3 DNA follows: TGTGCCACCAGTGAACCCGGCGGGAGCACTGAAGCTTTCTTT. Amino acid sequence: CATSEPGGSTEAFF.

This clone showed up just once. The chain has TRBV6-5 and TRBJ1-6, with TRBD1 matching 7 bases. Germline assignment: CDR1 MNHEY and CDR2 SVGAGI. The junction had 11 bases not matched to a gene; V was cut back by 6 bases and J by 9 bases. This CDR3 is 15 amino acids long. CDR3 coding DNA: TGTGCCAGCAGCTCGGAAGAGGGGGCAGGTTCACCCCTCCACTTT. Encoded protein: CASSSEEGAGSPLHF.

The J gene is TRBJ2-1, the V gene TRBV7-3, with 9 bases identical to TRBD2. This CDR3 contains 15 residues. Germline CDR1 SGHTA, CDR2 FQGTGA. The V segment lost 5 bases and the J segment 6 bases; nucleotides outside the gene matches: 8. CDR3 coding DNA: TGTGCCAGCAGCGGGGGACTAGCCCTCGGCAATGAGCAGTTCTTC. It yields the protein CASSGGLALGNEQFF.

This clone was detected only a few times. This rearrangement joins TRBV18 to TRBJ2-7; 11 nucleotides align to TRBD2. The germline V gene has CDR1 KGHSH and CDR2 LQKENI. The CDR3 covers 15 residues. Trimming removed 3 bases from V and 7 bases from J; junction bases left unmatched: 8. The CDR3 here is CASSPTSGAPGEQYF. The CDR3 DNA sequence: TGTGCCAGCTCACCGACTAGCGGGGCCCCTGGAGAGCAGTACTTC.

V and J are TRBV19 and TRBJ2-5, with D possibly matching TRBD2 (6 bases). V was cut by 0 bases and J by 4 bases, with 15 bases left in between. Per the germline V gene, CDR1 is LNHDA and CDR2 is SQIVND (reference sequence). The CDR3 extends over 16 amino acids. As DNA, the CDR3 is TGTGCCAGTAGTATAGATGGGAGGCGTACCTTAGAGACCCAGTACTTC. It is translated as CASSIDGRRTLETQYF.

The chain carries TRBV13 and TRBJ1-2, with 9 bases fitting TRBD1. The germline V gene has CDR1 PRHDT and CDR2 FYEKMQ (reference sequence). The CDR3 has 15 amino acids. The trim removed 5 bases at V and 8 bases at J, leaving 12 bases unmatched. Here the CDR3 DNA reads TGTGCCAGCAGCCTAGAGGGGGACAGGGCCCTCGGCTACACCTTC. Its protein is CASSLEGDRALGYTF.

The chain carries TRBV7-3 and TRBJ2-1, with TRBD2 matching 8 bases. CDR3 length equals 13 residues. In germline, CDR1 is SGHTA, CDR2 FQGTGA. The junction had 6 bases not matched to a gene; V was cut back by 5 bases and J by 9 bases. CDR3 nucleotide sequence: TGTGCCAGCAGCATACTAGCGGCGGGTGAGCAGTTCTTC. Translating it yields CASSILAAGEQFF.

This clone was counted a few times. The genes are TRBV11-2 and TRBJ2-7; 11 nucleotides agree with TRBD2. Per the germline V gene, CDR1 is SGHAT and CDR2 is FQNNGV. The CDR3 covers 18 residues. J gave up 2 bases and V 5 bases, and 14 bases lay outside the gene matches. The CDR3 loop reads CASSPTGRLAGIPYEQYF. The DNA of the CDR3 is TGTGCCAGCAGCCCAACGGGAAGACTAGCGGGGATCCCCTACGAGCAGTACTTC.

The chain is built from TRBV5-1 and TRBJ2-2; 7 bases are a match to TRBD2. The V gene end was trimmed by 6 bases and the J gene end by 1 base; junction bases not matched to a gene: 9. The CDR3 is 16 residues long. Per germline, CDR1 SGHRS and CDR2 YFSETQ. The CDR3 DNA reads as TGCGCCAGCATGGGAGGGCAGCCTATGAACACCGGGGAGCTGTTTTTT. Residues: CASMGGQPMNTGELFF. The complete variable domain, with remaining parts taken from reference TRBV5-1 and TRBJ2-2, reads KAGVTQTPRYLIKTRGQQVTLSCSPISGHRSVSWYQQTPGQGLQFLFEYFSETQRNKGNFPGRFSGRQFSNSRSEMNVSTLELGDSALYLCASMGGQPMNTGELFFGEGSRLTVL.

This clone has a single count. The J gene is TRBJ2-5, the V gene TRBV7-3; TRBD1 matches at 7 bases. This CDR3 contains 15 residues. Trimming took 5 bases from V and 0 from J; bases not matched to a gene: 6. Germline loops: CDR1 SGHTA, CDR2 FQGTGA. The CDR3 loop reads CASSPMTGYQETQYF. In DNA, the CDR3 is TGTGCCAGCAGCCCCATGACAGGGTACCAAGAGACCCAGTACTTC.

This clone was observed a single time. CDR3 protein: CASSRTGGNQPQHF. In DNA form, the CDR3 reads TGTGCCAGCAGCCGGACAGGGGGCAATCAGCCCCAGCATTTT. The rearrangement uses TRBV6-5 and TRBJ1-5, with TRBD1 matching 9 bases. The CDR3 length is 14 residues. Germline CDR1 MNHEY, CDR2 SVGAGI. V was pared by 6 bases and J by 2 bases, with 2 bases of the junction left unmatched.

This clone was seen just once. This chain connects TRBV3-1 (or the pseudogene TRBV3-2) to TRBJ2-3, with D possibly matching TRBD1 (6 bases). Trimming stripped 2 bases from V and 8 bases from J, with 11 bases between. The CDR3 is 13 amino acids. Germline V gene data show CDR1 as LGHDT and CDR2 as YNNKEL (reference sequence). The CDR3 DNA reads TGTGCCAGCAGCCAAAGGGGGTACGGTACGCAGTATTTT. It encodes CASSQRGYGTQYF.

CDR3: CSASGGELFQETQYF. In DNA form, the CDR3 reads TGCAGTGCTAGTGGGGGCGAACTATTCCAAGAGACCCAGTACTTC. This chain links TRBV20-1 with TRBJ2-5; TRBD1 might be the D (6 bases). Germline CDR1 is DFQATT and CDR2 is SNEGSKA (reference sequence). This CDR3 spans 15 amino acids. The germline V and J ends were trimmed by 3 bases and 1 base, with 15 bases remaining between them.

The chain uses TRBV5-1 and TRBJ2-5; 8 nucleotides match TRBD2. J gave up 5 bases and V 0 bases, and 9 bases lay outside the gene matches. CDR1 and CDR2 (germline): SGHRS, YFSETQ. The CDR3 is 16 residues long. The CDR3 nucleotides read TGCGCCAGCAGCTTGGTCGGTGCGGGGGGATGGGAGACCCAGTACTTC. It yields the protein CASSLVGAGGWETQYF.

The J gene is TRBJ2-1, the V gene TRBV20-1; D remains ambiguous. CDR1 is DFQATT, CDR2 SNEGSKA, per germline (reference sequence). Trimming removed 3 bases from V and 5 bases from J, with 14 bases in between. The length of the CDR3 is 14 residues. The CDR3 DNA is TGCAGTGCTAGTCTACCCGGAGTCAACAATGAGCAGTTCTTC. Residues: CSASLPGVNNEQFF.

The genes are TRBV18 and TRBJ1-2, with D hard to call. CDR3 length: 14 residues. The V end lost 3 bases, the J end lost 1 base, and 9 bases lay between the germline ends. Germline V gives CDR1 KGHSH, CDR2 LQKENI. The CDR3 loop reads CASSPEGYNYGYTF. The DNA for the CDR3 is TGTGCCAGCTCACCCGAGGGCTATAACTATGGCTACACCTTC.

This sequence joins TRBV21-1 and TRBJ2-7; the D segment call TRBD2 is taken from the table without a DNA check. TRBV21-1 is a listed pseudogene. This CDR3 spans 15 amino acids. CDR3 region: CASSKLGKVSYEQYF. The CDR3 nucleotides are TGTGCCAGCAGCAAACTCGGGAAAGTCAGCTACGAGCAGTACTTC.

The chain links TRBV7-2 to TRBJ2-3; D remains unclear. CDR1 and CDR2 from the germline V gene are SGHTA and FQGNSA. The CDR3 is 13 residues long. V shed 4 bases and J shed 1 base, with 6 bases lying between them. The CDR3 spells CASSYTRTDTQYF. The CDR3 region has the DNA TGTGCCAGCAGCTACACCCGCACAGATACGCAGTATTTT.